This entry lists 31 T cell receptor beta chains sequenced from one sample in a study of T cells in Graves' hyperthyroidism and ophthalmopathy (dated 2019 in TCRdb). The library was prepared using multiplex PCR. The sequencer was an Illumina HiSeq 2000. The TCR beta CDR3 regions were amplified from RNA transcripts. For the first round of RT-PCR on the TCR CDR3, the HTBI primer set was used together with the Qiagen OneStep RT-PCR kit. In TCRdb, the public reads were trimmed at Q25 with fastp and aligned with MiXCR, with productive beta chains retained. Each entry is one CDR3 protein sequence, shown with its most common DNA and genes. Within this sample are around 450,000 distinct CDR3 sequences, with 15% to 17% of them counted one time only. Roughly 7.7% of the sample lies in the top ten. What was sequenced was blood. These receptors all stem from a woman between 18 and 29 years old with Graves' hyperthyroidism.

The V call is TRBV9, the J call TRBJ2-6, with D perhaps TRBD1 (6 bases). The CDR3 contains 18 residues. V lost 4 bases to trimming and J lost 0 bases, with 17 bases between them. The germline CDR1 and CDR2 sequences are SGDLS and YYNGEE. The CDR3: CASSLPLQGSSGANVLTF. The CDR3 coding sequence is TGTGCCAGCAGCCTACCGTTACAGGGCAGCTCTGGGGCCAACGTCCTGACTTTC. Variable domain in full (rest from reference TRBV9 and TRBJ2-6): DSGVTQTPKHLITATGQRVTLRCSPRSGDLSVYWYQQSLDQGLQFLIQYYNGEERAKGNILERFSAQQFPDLHSELNLSSLELGDSALYFCASSLPLQGSSGANVLTFGAGSRLTVL.

This clonotype was counted a few times. This chain links TRBV13 with TRBJ2-2, with no clear D. Trimming pared 5 bases from V and 0 bases from J, leaving 16 bases between. Germline CDR1 and CDR2: PRHDT and FYEKMQ (reference sequence). This CDR3 contains 17 residues. In DNA form, the CDR3 reads TGTGCCAGCAGCCCAACCCTAGGCGACACGAACACCGGGGAGCTGTTTTTT. This gives the protein CASSPTLGDTNTGELFF.

The rearrangement uses TRBV12-3 or TRBV12-4 and TRBJ2-5, with TRBD2 matching 8 bases. The V segment lost 6 bases and the J segment 7 bases; nucleotides outside the gene matches: 13. This CDR3 is built from 15 residues. CDR3 amino acids: CASSPAPGAGGTQYF. The CDR3 DNA sequence: TGTGCCAGCAGCCCCGCCCCGGGGGCGGGGGGGACCCAGTACTTC.

At least ten counts were recorded for this clonotype. The chain recombines TRBV4-1 with TRBJ1-6; D is perhaps TRBD1 (5 bases). Between the trimmed V and J ends, which lost 0 bases and 7 bases, there was a span of 16 bases. The CDR3 is 17 amino acids. CDR1 MGHRA and CDR2 YSYEKL come from the germline V gene. CDR3 nucleotides: TGCGCCAGCAGCCAAGATGGACCCGAGTCAGGGAATTCACCCCTCCACTTT. Translating gives CASSQDGPESGNSPLHF.

This chain links TRBV5-4 with TRBJ1-6; the D is unclear. The CDR3 runs 13 residues. Germline V gene lookup returns CDR1 SGHNT and CDR2 YYREEE (reference sequence). V gave up 1 base and J gave up 8 bases, with 7 bases separating them. The CDR3 DNA reads as TGTGCCAGCAGCTTGAGTCTGGATTCACCCCTCCACTTT. Protein: CASSLSLDSPLHF.

This clonotype was counted ten times or more. The chain links TRBV11-2 to TRBJ2-3; 7 nucleotides line up with TRBD2. Germline V gene data show CDR1 as SGHAT and CDR2 as FQNNGV. The V gene end was trimmed by 3 bases and the J gene end by 5 bases; junction bases not matched to a gene: 8. The CDR3 has 15 residues. CDR3 sequence (DNA): TGTGCCAGCAGCTTCCCGACGGCGGGGGAAGATACGCAGTATTTT. Residues: CASSFPTAGEDTQYF.

This clonotype occurred many times. The chain couples TRBV7-3 to TRBJ2-5; D possibly corresponds to TRBD2 (5 bases). V lost 6 bases and J 1 base, leaving 12 bases between the germline ends. The germline gives CDR1 SGHTA, CDR2 FQGTGA. This CDR3 is 14 amino acids long. The CDR3 loop reads CASRNRGAQETQYF. In nucleotides, the CDR3 is TGTGCCAGCAGGAACCGGGGAGCCCAAGAGACCCAGTACTTC.

This clonotype occurred many times. The chain recombines TRBV6-6 with TRBJ1-4; 7 bases fit TRBD1. Germline CDR1 MNHNY, CDR2 SVGAGI (reference sequence). CDR3 length equals 14 residues. The trim removed 2 bases at V and 4 bases at J, leaving 1 base unmatched. The CDR3 nucleotides are TGTGCCAGCAGTTACGGGACAGTTAATGAAAAACTGTTTTTT. It codes for CASSYGTVNEKLFF.

The sample holds many counts of this clonotype. The V gene is TRBV20-1, the J gene TRBJ2-1, with a weak D call TRBD2 (6 bases). The CDR3 is 14 residues long. V was cut by 3 bases and J by 5 bases, with 14 bases left in between. Per the germline V gene, CDR1 is DFQATT and CDR2 is SNEGSKA (reference sequence). CDR3 amino acids: CSARRTTSDNEQFF. CDR3 coding DNA: TGCAGTGCTAGGCGGACTACGAGTGACAATGAGCAGTTCTTC.

This clonotype was observed a handful of times. The chain has TRBV10-3 and TRBJ1-2; 7 nucleotides agree with TRBD1. The CDR3 has 14 residues. CDR1 is ENHRY and CDR2 is SYGVKD in the germline V gene. V gave up 5 bases and J gave up 4 bases; unmatched junction bases: 7. CDR3: CAISRDGQAYGYTF. Here the CDR3 DNA reads TGTGCCATCAGTAGGGACGGACAGGCCTATGGCTACACCTTC.

This clonotype was found many times. The chain employs TRBV24-1 and TRBJ1-5; D is unclear. Trimming took off 5 bases at V and 6 bases at J, with 10 bases between the two ends. The CDR3 sequence is 13 residues long. Per germline, CDR1 KGHDR and CDR2 SFDVKD. As DNA, the CDR3 is TGTGCCACCAGTGGAGCCCTGGGTCAGCCCCAGCATTTT. Translation: CATSGALGQPQHF.

This clonotype was picked up a small number of times. CDR3 residues: CASSLDLQKGYGYTF. CDR3 nucleotide sequence: TGCGCCAGCAGCTTGGACCTCCAGAAGGGCTATGGCTACACCTTC. The chain recombines TRBV5-1 with TRBJ1-2; D is undetermined. This CDR3 has 15 residues. V gave up 0 bases and J gave up 4 bases, with 13 bases separating them. The V gene's germline CDR1 is SGHRS and CDR2 YFSETQ.

The chain carries TRBV30 and TRBJ2-5, with D perhaps TRBD2 (5 bases). Trimming removed 0 bases at V and 5 bases at J, with 16 bases between. The CDR3 has 15 residues. Germline V CDR1 and CDR2: GTSNPN, SVGIG (reference sequence). CDR3 DNA: TGTGCCTGGAGTGTAGGGCAGATTCCGGGGGAGACCCAGTACTTC. Translated, it gives CAWSVGQIPGETQYF. The full variable domain, with the rest looked up from reference TRBV30 and TRBJ2-5, is SQTIHQWPATLVQPVGSPLSLECTVEGTSNPNLYWYRQAAGRGLQLLFYSVGIGQISSEVPQNLSASRPQDRQFILSSKKLLLSDSGFYLCAWSVGQIPGETQYFGPGTRLLVL.

This rearrangement joins TRBV6-2 or TRBV6-3 to TRBJ1-2; D uncertain. This CDR3 is 15 amino acids long. CDR1 and CDR2 from the germline V gene are MNHEY and SVGEGT. V shed 6 bases and J shed 0 bases, with 14 bases lying between them. CDR3 residues: CASSQPGSANYGYTF. CDR3 DNA sequence: TGTGCCAGCAGCCAACCCGGGAGCGCTAACTATGGCTACACCTTC.

Only a few counts were recorded for this clonotype. V and J are TRBV19 and TRBJ2-1; D not resolved. V shed 6 bases and J shed 10 bases, with 16 bases lying between them. Germline loops: CDR1 LNHDA, CDR2 SQIVND (reference sequence). The CDR3 is 13 residues long. The CDR3 region is CASRAEPGREQFF. The CDR3 DNA reads as TGTGCCAGTAGGGCGGAGCCAGGACGGGAGCAGTTCTTC.

This clonotype was observed many times. V and J are TRBV6-1 and TRBJ1-5, with D unclear. V was clipped by 7 bases and J by 0 bases, with 13 bases between them. Looked up from germline, CDR1 is MNHNS and CDR2 is SASEGT. CDR3 size: 15 residues. The CDR3 DNA reads as TGTGCCAGCAATGGGAAGGACTATAGCAATCAGCCCCAGCATTTT. The encoded protein is CASNGKDYSNQPQHF.

On this clonotype: Because it lacks the conserved phenylalanine or tryptophan at the end, this CDR3 is likely a read error. The rearrangement links TRBV9 to TRBJ2-3; D unclear. This CDR3 has 11 residues. V gave up 7 bases and J gave up 3 bases, with 6 bases separating them. Germline V gene data show CDR1 as SGDLS and CDR2 as YYNGEE. The CDR3 sequence is CASAGTDTQYL. The CDR3 nucleotides read TGTGCCAGCGCAGGAACAGATACGCAGTATCTT.

This clonotype was picked up many times. V is TRBV6-1 and J is TRBJ2-7, with a possible D match to TRBD1 (7 bases). The CDR3 sequence is 15 residues long. V lost 5 bases and J lost 2, with 16 bases in between. The germline CDR1 and CDR2 sequences are MNHNS and SASEGT. The CDR3 loop reads CASSYGGQGAYEQYF. The CDR3 DNA reads as TGTGCCAGCAGTTACGGGGGCCAGGGGGCCTACGAGCAGTACTTC.

Turning to this clonotype: It may be a read error: a sequence one base away is much more abundant. The chain combines TRBV6-1 with TRBJ1-6; D ambiguous. Germline loops: CDR1 MNHNS, CDR2 SASEGT. The CDR3 spans 14 residues. V lost 1 base and J lost 12, with 13 bases in between. This CDR3 reads CASSEVLGSEPLHF. The CDR3 region has the DNA TGTGCCAGCAGTGAAGTGCTGGGCTCCGAACCCCTCCACTTT.

This clonotype was seen only a few times. This chain uses TRBV19 with TRBJ1-4, with 9 bases matching TRBD1. Germline CDR1 LNHDA, CDR2 SQIVND (reference sequence). The CDR3 loop spans 16 amino acids. The V segment lost 5 bases and the J segment 5 bases; nucleotides outside the gene matches: 9. This CDR3 is CASSSVRDRENEKLFF. CDR3 bases: TGTGCCAGTAGTTCCGTCCGGGACAGGGAAAATGAAAAACTGTTTTTT.

This sequence joins TRBV19 and TRBJ1-5; 8 nucleotides agree with TRBD1. V dropped 3 bases and J dropped 1; count of bases not matched to a gene: 2. The CDR3 totals 15 residues. Germline V CDR1 and CDR2: LNHDA, SQIVND (reference sequence). The CDR3 nucleotides are TGTGCCAGTAGTATCGACAGGGGAAGCAATCAGCCCCAGCATTTT. It encodes CASSIDRGSNQPQHF.

Many counts were recorded for this clonotype. The chain is built from TRBV28 and TRBJ2-5; TRBD1 agrees at 7 bases. Trimming removed 4 bases from V and 5 bases from J; junction bases left unmatched: 10. Germline CDR1 MDHEN, CDR2 SYDVKM. The CDR3 is 15 amino acids. For the CDR3, the DNA is TGTGCCAGCAGTTCGCCCGACAGGGTTTGGGAGACCCAGTACTTC. Translated: CASSSPDRVWETQYF. Complete variable domain (other parts from reference TRBV28 and TRBJ2-5): DVKVTQSSRYLVKRTGEKVFLECVQDMDHENMFWYRQDPGLGLRLIYFSYDVKMKEKGDIPEGYSVSREKKERFSLILESASTNQTSMYLCASSSPDRVWETQYFGPGTRLLVL.

This clonotype was counted ten times or more. The V call is TRBV2, the J call TRBJ2-5, with D perhaps assigned TRBD1 or TRBD2 (5 bases each). Germline V gene data show CDR1 as SNHLY and CDR2 as FYNNEI. This CDR3 has 15 amino acids. V was pared by 6 bases and J by 0 bases, with 14 bases between. The CDR3: CASSVGRAYQETQYF. The CDR3 coding sequence is TGTGCCAGCAGCGTGGGGCGGGCGTACCAAGAGACCCAGTACTTC.

This clonotype was observed once. The chain joins TRBV28 to TRBJ2-7, with D perhaps TRBD1 (7 bases). The CDR3 is 14 residues long. CDR1 is MDHEN and CDR2 is SYDVKM in the germline V gene. Deletions cut 6 bases from V and 4 bases from J, with 16 bases between. CDR3 loop: CASSPRGARYEQYF. For the CDR3, the DNA is TGTGCCAGCAGCCCCAGGGGGGCAAGGTACGAGCAGTACTTC.

The sample holds many counts of this clonotype. The rearrangement uses TRBV27 and TRBJ2-7; D is unresolved. CDR3 length: 13 amino acids. V was pared by 8 bases and J by 5 bases, with 16 bases between. CDR1 MNHEY and CDR2 SMNVEV come from the germline V gene (reference sequence). CDR3 protein: CASRPGPSDEQYF. The CDR3 DNA reads as TGTGCCAGCCGCCCGGGCCCCTCGGACGAGCAGTACTTC.

This clonotype has a count of ten or more. The chain couples TRBV12-5 to TRBJ1-1; D is possibly TRBD1 (6 bases). V was shortened by 2 bases and J by 1 base, with 11 bases between the two germline ends. CDR1 LGHNT and CDR2 FRNRAP come from the germline V gene. The CDR3 is 15 amino acids. The CDR3 DNA reads as TGTGCTAGTGGTTTGCAGGGGAAGCGGAACACTGAAGCTTTCTTT. This translates into CASGLQGKRNTEAFF.

On this clonotype itself: It may be a read error: a sequence one base away is much more abundant. The V gene is TRBV6-1, the J gene TRBJ2-1; D is tentatively TRBD1 or TRBD2 (5 bases each). Per germline, CDR1 MNHNS and CDR2 SASEGT. The CDR3 consists of 14 residues. V lost 6 bases and J lost 7, with 16 bases in between. Here the CDR3 DNA reads TGTGCCAGCAGGAGGGACCCAGGGCGAAATGAGCAGTTCTTC. Its translation: CASRRDPGRNEQFF.

At least ten counts were recorded for this clonotype. This sequence joins TRBV12-3 or TRBV12-4 and TRBJ2-3; possible D gene TRBD2, 5 bases. Trimming removed 2 bases from V and 5 bases from J, with 17 bases in between. This CDR3 contains 16 residues. For the CDR3, the DNA is TGTGCCAGCAGTTTAATCGTTGGCGGGTTCAAAGATACGCAGTATTTT. It yields the protein CASSLIVGGFKDTQYF.

This clonotype was counted at least ten times. The rearrangement links TRBV6-1 to TRBJ2-3; TRBD2 is a possible D gene (6 bases). V was trimmed by 5 bases and J by 4 bases, leaving 19 bases between them. The V gene's germline CDR1 is MNHNS and CDR2 SASEGT. There are 16 residues in the CDR3. This chain's CDR3 is CASSYWRQGGSDTQYF. DNA of the CDR3: TGTGCCAGCAGTTACTGGCGGCAGGGAGGATCAGATACGCAGTATTTT.

There are many counts of this clonotype. V and J are TRBV12-3 or TRBV12-4 and TRBJ1-2, with D hard to call. V lost 6 bases and J 4 bases, leaving 21 bases between the germline ends. The CDR3 is 16 residues long. For the CDR3, the DNA is TGTGCCAGCAGCCCCAACAAGTTCCTGGCTATCTATGGCTACACCTTC. Amino acids: CASSPNKFLAIYGYTF.

Here the CDR3 reads CASSQGTALGTF. CDR3 coding DNA: TGTGCCAGCAGCCAAGGGACAGCTCTAGGGACCTTC. The chain links TRBV7-2 to TRBJ1-2; TRBD1 aligns across 7 bases. The CDR3 is 12 residues long. J lost 14 bases, V lost 5 bases, and 11 bases had no gene match. Germline V gives CDR1 SGHTA, CDR2 FQGNSA.